This TCR beta chain is from a study of CD8+CD57+ T cells in acquired aplastic anemia. V lost 6 bases to trimming and J lost 4 bases, with 19 bases between them. Germline CDR1 MNHEY, CDR2 SMNVEV (reference sequence). This CDR3 is 15 amino acids long. Notes on the study in general: CD8+ Simpson's diversity in patients was not significantly different from that in controls. Overlap between patients and controls comprised roughly 30 CD8+ CDR3 sequences.

In patients chosen for sequencing, flow cytometry had shown CD8+CD57+ cell expansion. With no exception, the patients had severe acquired aplastic anemia. Patient blood was sampled before any therapy had been received. This clonotype was observed a few times. The antigen remains undetermined. Genomic DNA constituted the template upon which TCR beta VDJ and CDR3 profiling was performed. TCRdb called the reads again in MiXCR, with one record for every CDR3 protein. This table has under 150,000 distinct CDR3 sequences, roughly 40% appearing once. This chain uses TRBV27 with TRBJ2-7; D may be TRBD1 or TRBD2 (7 bases each). The sequencing input was sorted CD4+, CD8+, or CD8+CD57+ T cells (not recorded which) from PBMCs. This clonotype was obtained from a human donor with aplastic anemia. The CDR3 sequence is CASRSARGGFYEQYF. The DNA for the CDR3 is TGTGCCAGCAGGTCCGCCAGGGGGGGGTTTTACGAGCAGTACTTC.